A single T cell receptor beta chain is shown here with its context. This sample stems from a study of blood T cell repertoires in COVID-19. TCRdb's copy holds only in-frame clones and misses some; the assay was immunoSEQ multiplex PCR. This table has 150,000 to 200,000 clones, more than 80% appearing once. V lost 0 bases to trimming and J lost 9 bases, with 12 bases between them. This CDR3 comprises 15 residues. The germline gives CDR1 LNHNV, CDR2 YYDKDF (reference sequence). The V call is TRBV15, the J call TRBJ1-6; tentatively, D is TRBD1 (5 bases). This TCR was sampled from a human donor in a cohort sampled during active COVID-19. The sequencing input was peripheral blood. CDR3 amino acids: CATSRDGGVSSPLHF. The CDR3, as DNA: TGTGCCACCAGCAGAGATGGAGGGGTGAGTTCACCCCTCCACTTT.